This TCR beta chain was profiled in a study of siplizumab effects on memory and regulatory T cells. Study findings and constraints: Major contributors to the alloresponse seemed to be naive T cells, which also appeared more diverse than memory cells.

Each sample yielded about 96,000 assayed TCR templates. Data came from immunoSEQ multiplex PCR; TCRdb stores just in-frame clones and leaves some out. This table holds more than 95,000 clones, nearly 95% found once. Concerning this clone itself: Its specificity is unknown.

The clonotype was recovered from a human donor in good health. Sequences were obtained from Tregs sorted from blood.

The CDR3 reads CAWESRTDTQYF. Written as DNA, the CDR3 is TGTGCCTGGGAGAGCCGCACAGATACGCAGTATTTT. The genes are TRBV30 and TRBJ2-3; unclear D gene. The CDR3 is made up of 12 amino acids. Trimming cost V 5 bases and J 1 base, with 7 bases left between them. Per germline, CDR1 GTSNPN and CDR2 SVGIG (reference sequence).